The present T cell receptor beta chain was sequenced within a study of T cells in Graves' hyperthyroidism and ophthalmopathy. Study details: It was at initial diagnosis, before any treatment, that peripheral blood was collected.

General observations from the study: Expanded thyroid clonotypes (above 0.001) were mostly also found in blood.

Using RNA transcripts as the source, TCR beta CDR3 regions were amplified. The HTBI primer set drove a first-round RT-PCR of the TCR CDR3. One entry per CDR3 protein, called by TCRdb with MiXCR from the multiplex PCR reads. There are roughly 580,000 distinct CDR3 sequences in the sample; approximately 15% occur only once, and approximately 5.7% lies in the top ten. Drawn at first hyperthyroidism diagnosis, the blood sample preceded any ophthalmopathy symptoms. As concerns this clonotype: Its antigen is not identified. This clone may be a read error of a much larger clone one base away.

The CDR3 is made up of 14 amino acids. Germline loops: CDR1 LGHDT, CDR2 YNNKEL (reference sequence). V was trimmed by 4 bases and J by 4 bases, leaving 13 bases between them. The clonotype was recovered from a woman aged 25 to 39 with Graves' hyperthyroidism that later progressed to Graves' ophthalmopathy. V usage is TRBV3-1 and J usage is TRBJ2-5; D perhaps matches TRBD1 (5 bases). Sequencing input: blood. The CDR3, as DNA: TGTGCCAGCAGCCCAGTAAGGGGCCCAGAGACCCAGTACTTC. Translated, it gives CASSPVRGPETQYF.